In its sample, the clone carrying this T cell receptor beta chain was seen once. The data are from a study of blood T cell repertoires in COVID-19. Study at large: Samples representing acute and convalescent COVID-19 were sourced from the United States, Italy and Spain. T cells, B-cell-depleted T cells, or PBMCs provided the cDNA or gDNA that served as material.

Germline assignment: CDR1 MNHNY and CDR2 SVGAGI (reference sequence). Between the trimmed V and J ends, which lost 7 bases and 7 bases, there was a span of 17 bases. The CDR3 contains 14 residues. In the source study's methods: Estimation of nucleated cell counts was performed using reference gene primer amplification. Assay: immunoSEQ multiplex PCR; the TCRdb copy retains only in-frame clones and omits some. D and trimming were read from the DNA, whereas the V and J calls and clone size are those reported in that table. The table includes about 73,000 clones, about 80% detected once. The chain employs TRBV6-6 and TRBJ2-1, with D perhaps TRBD1 (8 bases). Sequencing used peripheral blood. The clonotype was recovered from a human donor in a cohort sampled during active COVID-19. The CDR3 sequence is CASTTGGGGNEQFF. As DNA, the CDR3 is TGTGCCAGCACCACAGGGGGGGGCGGGAATGAGCAGTTCTTC.